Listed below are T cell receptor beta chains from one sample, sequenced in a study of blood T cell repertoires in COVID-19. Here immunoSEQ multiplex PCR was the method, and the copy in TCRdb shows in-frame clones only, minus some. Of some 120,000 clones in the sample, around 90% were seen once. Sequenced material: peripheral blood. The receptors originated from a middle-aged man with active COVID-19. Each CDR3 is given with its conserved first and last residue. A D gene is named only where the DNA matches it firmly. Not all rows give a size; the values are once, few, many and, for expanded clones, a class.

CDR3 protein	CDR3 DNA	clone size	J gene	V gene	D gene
CASSLARGNTGELFF	TGTGCCAGCAGCTTAGCCCGGGGGAACACCGGGGAGCTGTTTTTT	-	TRBJ2-2	TRBV7-9	-
CASSEDRDNEQFF	TGTGCCAGCAGTGAAGACAGGGACAATGAGCAGTTCTTC	-	TRBJ2-1	TRBV2	-
CASSGTGGGNSPLHF	TGTGCCAGCAGCGGCACAGGGGGCGGAAATTCACCCCTCCACTTT	-	TRBJ1-6	TRBV5-4	TRBD1
CASSWTGGTGELFF	TGTGCCAGCAGTTGGACAGGGGGCACCGGGGAGCTGTTTTTT	-	TRBJ2-2	TRBV6-5	TRBD1
CASSWGSAGGLGEQFF	TGTGCCAGCAGCTGGGGTTCGGCGGGAGGTCTAGGTGAGCAGTTCTTC	-	TRBJ2-1	TRBV5-6	TRBD2
CASSLTGGANTEAFF	TGTGCCAGCAGCCTGACAGGGGGGGCGAACACTGAAGCTTTCTTT	-	TRBJ1-1	TRBV7-3	TRBD1
CASQQRESYNEQFF	TGTGCCAGTCAACAGCGGGAGTCCTACAATGAGCAGTTCTTC	-	TRBJ2-1	TRBV6-5	TRBD2
CASSERQGYNEQFF	TGTGCCAGCAGTGAACGCCAGGGTTACAATGAGCAGTTCTTC	few	TRBJ2-1	TRBV2	-
CASSQVEGRGYTF	TGTGCCAGCAGCCAAGTTGAGGGCCGTGGCTACACCTTC	-	TRBJ1-2	TRBV3-1/TRBV3-2	-
CATSDPQGAGNEQFF	TGTGCCACCAGTGACCCACAGGGTGCTGGCAATGAGCAGTTCTTC	-	TRBJ2-1	TRBV24-1	-
CASSGPGQGIYGYTF	TGTGCCAGCAGTGGGCCGGGACAGGGGATATATGGCTACACCTTC	once	TRBJ1-2	TRBV25-1	TRBD1